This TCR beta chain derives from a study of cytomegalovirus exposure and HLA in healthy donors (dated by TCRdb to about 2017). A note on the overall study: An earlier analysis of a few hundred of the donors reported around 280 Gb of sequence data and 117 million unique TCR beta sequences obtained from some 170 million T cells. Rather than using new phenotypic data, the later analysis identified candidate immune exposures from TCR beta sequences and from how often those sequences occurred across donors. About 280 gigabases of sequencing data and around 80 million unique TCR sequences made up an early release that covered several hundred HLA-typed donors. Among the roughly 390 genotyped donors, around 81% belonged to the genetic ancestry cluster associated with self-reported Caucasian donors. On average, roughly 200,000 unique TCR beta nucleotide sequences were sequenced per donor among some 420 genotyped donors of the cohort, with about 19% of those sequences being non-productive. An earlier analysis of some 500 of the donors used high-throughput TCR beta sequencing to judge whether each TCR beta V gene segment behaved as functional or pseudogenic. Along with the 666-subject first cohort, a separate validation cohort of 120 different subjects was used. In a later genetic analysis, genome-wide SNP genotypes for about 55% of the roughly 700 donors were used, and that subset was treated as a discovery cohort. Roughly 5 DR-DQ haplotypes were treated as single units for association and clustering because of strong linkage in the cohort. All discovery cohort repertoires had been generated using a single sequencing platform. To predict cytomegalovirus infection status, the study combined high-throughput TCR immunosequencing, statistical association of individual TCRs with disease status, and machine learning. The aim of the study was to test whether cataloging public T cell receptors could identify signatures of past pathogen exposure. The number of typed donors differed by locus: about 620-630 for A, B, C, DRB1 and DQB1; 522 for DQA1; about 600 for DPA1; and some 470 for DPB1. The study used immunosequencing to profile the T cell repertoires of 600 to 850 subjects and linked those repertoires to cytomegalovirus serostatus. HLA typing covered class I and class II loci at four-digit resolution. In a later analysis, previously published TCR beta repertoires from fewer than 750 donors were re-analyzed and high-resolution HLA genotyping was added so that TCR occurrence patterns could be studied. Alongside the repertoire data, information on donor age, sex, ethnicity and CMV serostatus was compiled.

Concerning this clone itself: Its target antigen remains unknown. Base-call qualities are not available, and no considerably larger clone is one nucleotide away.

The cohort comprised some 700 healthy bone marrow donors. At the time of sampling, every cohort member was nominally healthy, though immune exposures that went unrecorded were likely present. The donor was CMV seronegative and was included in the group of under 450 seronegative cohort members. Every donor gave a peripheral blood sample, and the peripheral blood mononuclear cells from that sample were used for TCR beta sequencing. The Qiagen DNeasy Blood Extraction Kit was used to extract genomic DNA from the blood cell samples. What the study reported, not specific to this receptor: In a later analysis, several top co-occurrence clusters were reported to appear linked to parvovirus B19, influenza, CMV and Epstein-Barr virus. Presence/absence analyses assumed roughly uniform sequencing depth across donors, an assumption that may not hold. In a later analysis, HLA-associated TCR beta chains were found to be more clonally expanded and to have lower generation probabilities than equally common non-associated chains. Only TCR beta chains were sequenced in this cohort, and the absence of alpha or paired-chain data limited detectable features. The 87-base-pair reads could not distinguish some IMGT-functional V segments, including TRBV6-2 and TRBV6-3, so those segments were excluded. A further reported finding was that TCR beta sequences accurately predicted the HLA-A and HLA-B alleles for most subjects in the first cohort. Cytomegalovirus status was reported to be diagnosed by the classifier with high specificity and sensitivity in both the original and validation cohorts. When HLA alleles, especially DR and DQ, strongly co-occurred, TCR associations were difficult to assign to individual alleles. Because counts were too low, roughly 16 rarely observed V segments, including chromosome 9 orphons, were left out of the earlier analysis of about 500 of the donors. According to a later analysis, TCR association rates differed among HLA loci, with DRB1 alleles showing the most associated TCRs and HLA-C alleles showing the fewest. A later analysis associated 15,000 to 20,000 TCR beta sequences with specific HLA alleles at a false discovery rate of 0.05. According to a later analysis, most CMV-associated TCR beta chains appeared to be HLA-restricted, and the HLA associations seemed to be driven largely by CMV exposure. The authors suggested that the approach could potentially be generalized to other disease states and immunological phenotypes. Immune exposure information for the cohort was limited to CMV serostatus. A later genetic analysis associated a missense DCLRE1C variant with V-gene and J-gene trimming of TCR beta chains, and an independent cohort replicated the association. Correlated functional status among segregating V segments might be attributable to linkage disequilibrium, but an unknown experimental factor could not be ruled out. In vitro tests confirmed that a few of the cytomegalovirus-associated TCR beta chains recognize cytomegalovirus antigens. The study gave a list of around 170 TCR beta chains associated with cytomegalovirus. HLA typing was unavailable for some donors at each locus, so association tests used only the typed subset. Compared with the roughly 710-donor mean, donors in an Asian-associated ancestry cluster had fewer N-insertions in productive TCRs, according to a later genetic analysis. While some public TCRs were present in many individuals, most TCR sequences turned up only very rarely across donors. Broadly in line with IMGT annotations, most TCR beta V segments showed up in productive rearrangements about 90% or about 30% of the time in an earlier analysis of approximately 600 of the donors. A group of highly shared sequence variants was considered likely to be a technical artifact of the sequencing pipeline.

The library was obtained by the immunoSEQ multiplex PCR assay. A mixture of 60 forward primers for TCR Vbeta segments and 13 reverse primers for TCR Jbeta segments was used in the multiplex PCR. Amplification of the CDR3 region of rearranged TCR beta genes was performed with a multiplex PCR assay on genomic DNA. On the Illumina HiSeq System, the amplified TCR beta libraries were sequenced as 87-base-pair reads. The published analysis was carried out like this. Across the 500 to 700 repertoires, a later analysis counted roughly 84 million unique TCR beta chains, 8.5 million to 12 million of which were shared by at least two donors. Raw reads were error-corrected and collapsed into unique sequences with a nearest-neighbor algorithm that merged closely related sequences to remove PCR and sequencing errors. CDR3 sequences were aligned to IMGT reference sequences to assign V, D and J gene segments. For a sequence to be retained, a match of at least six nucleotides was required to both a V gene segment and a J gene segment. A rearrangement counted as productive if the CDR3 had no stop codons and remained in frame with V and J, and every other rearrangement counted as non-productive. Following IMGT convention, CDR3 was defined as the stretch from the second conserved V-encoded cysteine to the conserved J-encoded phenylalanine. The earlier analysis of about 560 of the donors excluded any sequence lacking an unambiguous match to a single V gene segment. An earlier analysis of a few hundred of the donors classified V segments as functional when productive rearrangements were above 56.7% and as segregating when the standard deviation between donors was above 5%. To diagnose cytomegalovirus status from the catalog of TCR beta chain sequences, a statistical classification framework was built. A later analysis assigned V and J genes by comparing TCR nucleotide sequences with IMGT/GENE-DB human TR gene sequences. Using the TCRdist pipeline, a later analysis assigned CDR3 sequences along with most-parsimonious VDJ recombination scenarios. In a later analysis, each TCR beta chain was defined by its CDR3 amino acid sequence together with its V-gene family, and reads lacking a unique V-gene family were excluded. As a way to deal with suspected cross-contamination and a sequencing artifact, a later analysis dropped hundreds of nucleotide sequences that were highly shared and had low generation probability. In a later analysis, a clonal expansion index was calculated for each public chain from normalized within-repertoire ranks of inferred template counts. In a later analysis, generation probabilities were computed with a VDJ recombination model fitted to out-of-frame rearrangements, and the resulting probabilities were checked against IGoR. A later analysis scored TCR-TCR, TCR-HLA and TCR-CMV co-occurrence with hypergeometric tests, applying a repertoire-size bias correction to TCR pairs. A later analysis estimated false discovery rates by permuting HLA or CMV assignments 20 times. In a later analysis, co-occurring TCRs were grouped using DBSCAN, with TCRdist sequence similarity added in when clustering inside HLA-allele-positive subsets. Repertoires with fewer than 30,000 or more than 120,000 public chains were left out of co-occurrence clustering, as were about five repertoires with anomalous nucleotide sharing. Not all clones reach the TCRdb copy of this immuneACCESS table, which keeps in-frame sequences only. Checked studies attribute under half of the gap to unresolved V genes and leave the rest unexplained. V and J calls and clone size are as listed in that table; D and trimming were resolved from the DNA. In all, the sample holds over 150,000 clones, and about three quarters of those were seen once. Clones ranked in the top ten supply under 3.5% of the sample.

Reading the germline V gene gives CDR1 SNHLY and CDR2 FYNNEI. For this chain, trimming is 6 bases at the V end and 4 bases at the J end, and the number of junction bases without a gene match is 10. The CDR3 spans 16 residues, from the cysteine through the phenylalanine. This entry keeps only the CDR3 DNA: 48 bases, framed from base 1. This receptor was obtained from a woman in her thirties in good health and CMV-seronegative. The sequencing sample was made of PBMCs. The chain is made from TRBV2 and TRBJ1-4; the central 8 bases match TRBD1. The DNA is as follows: TGTGCCAGCAGACCTCGGACAGGGTCGGGTAATGAAAAACTGTTTTTT. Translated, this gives CASRPRTGSGNEKLFF.